This T cell receptor beta chain comes out of a study of blood T cell repertoires in COVID-19. Trimming cost V 3 bases and J 4 bases; bases outside gene matches: 2. Germline assignment: CDR1 SGHNT and CDR2 YENEEA. CDR3 length: 14 residues. Only in-frame clones appear in the TCRdb table, and some are missing; sequencing was by immunoSEQ multiplex PCR. The profile covers about 18,000 clones, with around 88% appearing a single time and less than 5.5% taken by the ten largest. Sequenced material: PBMCs or T cells enriched from blood (not recorded which). The chain links TRBV11-3 to TRBJ2-3; TRBD2 aligns across 9 bases. This TCR came from a woman in her twenties or thirties who had recovered from COVID-19. CDR3 coding DNA: TGTGCCAGCAGCTTTAGCGGGGGCGCAGATACGCAGTATTTT. This codes for CASSFSGGADTQYF.